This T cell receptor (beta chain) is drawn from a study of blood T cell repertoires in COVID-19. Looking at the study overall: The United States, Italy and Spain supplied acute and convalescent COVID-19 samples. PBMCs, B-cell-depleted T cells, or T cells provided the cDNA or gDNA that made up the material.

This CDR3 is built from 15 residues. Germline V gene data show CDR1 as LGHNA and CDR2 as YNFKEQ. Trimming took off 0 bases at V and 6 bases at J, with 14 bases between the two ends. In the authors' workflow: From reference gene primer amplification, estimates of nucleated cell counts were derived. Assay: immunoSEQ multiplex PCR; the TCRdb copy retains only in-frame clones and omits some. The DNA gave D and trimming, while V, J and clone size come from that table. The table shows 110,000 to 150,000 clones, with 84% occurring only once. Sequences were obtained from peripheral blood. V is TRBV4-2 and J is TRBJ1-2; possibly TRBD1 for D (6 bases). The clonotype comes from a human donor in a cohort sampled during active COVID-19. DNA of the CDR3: TGTGCCAGCAGCCAAGATGGTGGGGGCAGGGATGGCTACACCTTC. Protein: CASSQDGGGRDGYTF.